This T cell receptor (beta chain) was profiled in a study of cytomegalovirus exposure and HLA in healthy donors. Study background: Most genotyped donors, roughly 80% of about 430, had Caucasian-associated genetic ancestry. Study observations and caveats: According to the study, around 150 TCR beta chains were cytomegalovirus-associated.

For this clone: Its antigen is unidentified.

60 Vbeta and 13 Jbeta primers were used in PCR. Method: immunoSEQ multiplex PCR; TCRdb's copy keeps in-frame clones and lacks some. Of roughly 120,000 clones in the sample, more than 75% were seen once. CDR3 length equals 15 residues. V was trimmed by 1 base and J by 4 bases, leaving 13 bases between them. Germline loops: CDR1 LGHNA, CDR2 YSLEER. The sequenced sample was PBMCs. This rearrangement joins TRBV4-3 to TRBJ1-2; no clear D. The source is a woman aged 55-75 years in good health and CMV-seropositive. CDR3 in amino acids: CASSQVPAAGYGYTF. The DNA of the CDR3 is TGCGCCAGCAGCCAAGTCCCAGCGGCTGGCTATGGCTACACCTTC.